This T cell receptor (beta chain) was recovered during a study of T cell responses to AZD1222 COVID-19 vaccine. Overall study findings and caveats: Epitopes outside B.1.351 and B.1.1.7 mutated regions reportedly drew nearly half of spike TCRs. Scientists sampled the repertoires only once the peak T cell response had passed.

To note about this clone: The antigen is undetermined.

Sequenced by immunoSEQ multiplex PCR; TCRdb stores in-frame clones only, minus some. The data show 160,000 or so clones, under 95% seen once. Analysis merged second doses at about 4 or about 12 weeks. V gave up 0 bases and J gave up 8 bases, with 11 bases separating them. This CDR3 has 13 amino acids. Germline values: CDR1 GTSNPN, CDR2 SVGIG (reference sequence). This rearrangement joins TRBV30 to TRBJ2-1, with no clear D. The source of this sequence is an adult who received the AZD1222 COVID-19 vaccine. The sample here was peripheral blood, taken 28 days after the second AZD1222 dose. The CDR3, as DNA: TGTGCCTGGAGTGTAGGTGGATTCGATGAGCAGTTCTTC. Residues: CAWSVGGFDEQFF.